The clone carrying this TCR beta chain was seen only a few times. These data come from a study of blood T cell repertoires in COVID-19. Turning to the study itself: PBMCs, B-cell-depleted T cells, or T cells provided the cDNA or gDNA that made up the material.

Sequencing used immunoSEQ multiplex PCR; TCRdb keeps in-frame clones, though not all of them. Of about 250,000 clones listed, about nine tenths are singletons. The source material was PBMCs or T cells enriched from blood (not recorded which). The receptor comes from a man aged 35 to 55 who had recovered from COVID-19.

The CDR3 loop reads CASGTGGPEAFF. Written as DNA, the CDR3 is TGTGCCAGCGGTACAGGGGGACCTGAAGCTTTCTTT. The V call is TRBV2, the J call TRBJ1-1, with 8 bases that match TRBD1. Germline loops: CDR1 SNHLY, CDR2 FYNNEI. V dropped 8 bases and J dropped 6; count of bases not matched to a gene: 5. The CDR3 consists of 12 residues.